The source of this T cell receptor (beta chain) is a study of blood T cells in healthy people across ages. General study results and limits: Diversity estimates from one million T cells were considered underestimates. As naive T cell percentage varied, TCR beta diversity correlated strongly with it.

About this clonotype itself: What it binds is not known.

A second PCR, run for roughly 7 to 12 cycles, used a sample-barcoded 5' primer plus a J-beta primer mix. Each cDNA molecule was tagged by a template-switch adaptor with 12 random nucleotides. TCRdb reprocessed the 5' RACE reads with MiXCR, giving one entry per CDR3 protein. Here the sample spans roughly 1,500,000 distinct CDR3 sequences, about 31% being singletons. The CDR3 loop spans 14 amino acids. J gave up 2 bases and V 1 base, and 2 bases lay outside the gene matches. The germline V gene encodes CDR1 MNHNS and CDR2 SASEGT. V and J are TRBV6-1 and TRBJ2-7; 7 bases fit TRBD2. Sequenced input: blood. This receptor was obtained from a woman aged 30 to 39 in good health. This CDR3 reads CASSEGTSAYEQYF. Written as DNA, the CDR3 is TGTGCCAGCAGTGAAGGGACTAGTGCCTACGAGCAGTACTTC.